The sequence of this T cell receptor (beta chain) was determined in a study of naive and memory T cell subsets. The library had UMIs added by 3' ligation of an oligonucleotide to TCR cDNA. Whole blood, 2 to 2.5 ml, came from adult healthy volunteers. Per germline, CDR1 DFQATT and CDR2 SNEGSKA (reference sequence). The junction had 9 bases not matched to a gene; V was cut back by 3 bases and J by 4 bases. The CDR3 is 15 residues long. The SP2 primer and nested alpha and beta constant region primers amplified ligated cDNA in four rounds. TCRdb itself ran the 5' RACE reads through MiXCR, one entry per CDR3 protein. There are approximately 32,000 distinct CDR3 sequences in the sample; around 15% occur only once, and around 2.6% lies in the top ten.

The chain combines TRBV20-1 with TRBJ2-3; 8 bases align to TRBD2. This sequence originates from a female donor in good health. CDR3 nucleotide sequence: TGCAGTGCTAGGGGCAGTGCGGGGGGCCCAGATACGCAGTATTTT. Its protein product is CSARGSAGGPDTQYF.